The 2 T cell receptor beta chains reported below all come from one sample, sequenced in a study of blood T cell repertoires in COVID-19. Some clones are missing from TCRdb's copy, which holds only in-frame ones; the method was immunoSEQ multiplex PCR. The table has 170,000 or so clones, 70% to 90% seen once; the top ten hold more than 7.5%. The sequencing input was peripheral blood. Receptors were obtained from a man aged 50-60 years with active or convalescent COVID-19.

The chain combines TRBV24-1 with TRBJ2-1; 8 bases map to TRBD2. The CDR3 consists of 17 residues. V gave up 3 bases and J gave up 2 bases; unmatched junction bases: 8. CDR1 and CDR2 from the germline V gene are KGHDR and SFDVKD. The CDR3 spells CATSDATSVVTYNEQFF. DNA of the CDR3: TGTGCCACCAGTGATGCGACTAGCGTTGTGACCTACAATGAGCAGTTCTTC.

The gene calls are TRBV11-1 and TRBJ2-1; 7 positions agree with TRBD2. Germline V gives CDR1 SGHAT, CDR2 FQDESV (reference sequence). There are 16 residues in the CDR3. Unmatched junction bases numbered 11, after V lost 5 bases and J lost 4 bases. The CDR3 region has the DNA TGTGCCAGCAGCCCCCCGAATAGCGGGTTTTACAATGAGCAGTTCTTC. It encodes CASSPPNSGFYNEQFF. The complete variable domain, with remaining parts taken from reference TRBV11-1 and TRBJ2-1, reads EAEVAQSPRYKITEKSQAVAFWCDPISGHATLYWYRQILGQGPELLVQFQDESVVDDSQLPKDRFSAERLKGVDSTLKIQPAELGDSAMYLCASSPPNSGFYNEQFFGPGTRLTVL.